Presented here are 24 T cell receptor beta chains from one specimen sequenced in a study of T cells after yellow fever vaccination. MiXCR, run by TCRdb on the 5' RACE reads, gives a single entry per CDR3 protein. Among some 260,000 distinct CDR3 sequences listed, roughly 4.8% were seen once. The sample in question was CD4+ T cells sorted from PBMCs, obtained on the day of the yellow fever booster vaccination. The receptors come from a man aged 18 to 30 who received the YFV17D yellow fever vaccine.

V is TRBV20-1 and J is TRBJ2-7, with 8 bases fitting TRBD1. The CDR3 sequence is 14 residues long. In germline, CDR1 is DFQATT, CDR2 SNEGSKA (reference sequence). The junction had 5 bases not matched to a gene; V was cut back by 0 bases and J by 4 bases. In nucleotides, the CDR3 is TGCAGTGCTAGAGATGCAGGGGGCGATTACGAGCAGTACGTC. Encoded protein: CSARDAGGDYEQYV.

This CDR3 reads CSVPGTSSYEQYF. DNA of the CDR3: TGCAGTGTCCCCGGGACTAGCTCCTACGAGCAGTACTTC. This rearrangement joins TRBV20-1 to TRBJ2-7, with 8 bases matching TRBD2. Germline V gives CDR1 DFQATT, CDR2 SNEGSKA (reference sequence). This CDR3 spans 13 amino acids. V shed 7 bases and J 0 bases; nucleotides not matched to a gene: 5.

This clonotype was seen only a few times. The chain employs TRBV5-1 and TRBJ2-2; 7 bases align to TRBD1. V lost 4 bases and J lost 3; bases outside the gene matches: 6. Germline CDR1 SGHRS, CDR2 YFSETQ. The CDR3 runs 15 residues. In nucleotides, the CDR3 is TGCGCCAGCAGCCCCGGGACAGCCTACACCGGGGAGCTGTTTTTT. Its protein product is CASSPGTAYTGELFF.

J is TRBJ1-1 and V is TRBV4-3; maybe TRBD1 (6 bases). The CDR3 consists of 15 residues. V lost 0 bases and J lost 0, with 8 bases in between. Per germline, CDR1 LGHNA and CDR2 YSLEER. The CDR3 nucleotides read TGCGCCAGCAGCCAAGAAACAGGGATGAACACTGAAGCTTTCTTT. It is translated as CASSQETGMNTEAFF.

This clonotype was found many times. The J gene is TRBJ2-4, the V gene TRBV7-2; 7 nucleotides match TRBD1. J was trimmed by 1 base and V by 6 bases; bases with no gene match: 9. The V gene's germline CDR1 is SGHTA and CDR2 FQGNSA. This CDR3 is 16 amino acids long. CDR3 region: CASSYRQGLAKNIQYF. Here the CDR3 DNA reads TGTGCCAGCAGTTACCGACAGGGATTGGCCAAAAACATTCAGTACTTC. Looking up the rest from reference TRBV7-2 and TRBJ2-4 gives the full variable domain: GAGVSQSPSNKVTEKGKDVELRCDPISGHTALYWYRQSLGQGLEFLIYFQGNSAPDKSGLPSDRFSAERTGGSVSTLTIQRTQQEDSAVYLCASSYRQGLAKNIQYFGAGTRLSVL.

In its sample, this clonotype was seen many times. V and J are TRBV7-2 and TRBJ2-7, with D maybe TRBD1 (6 bases). The CDR3 has 15 amino acids. Germline CDR1 reads SGHTA; CDR2 reads FQGNSA. The germline V and J ends were trimmed by 2 bases and 0 bases, with 11 bases remaining between them. CDR3 sequence (DNA): TGTGCCAGCAGCTTATCGAGGGGGTCCTCCTACGAGCAGTACTTC. This gives the protein CASSLSRGSSYEQYF.

In this sample, this clonotype turned up a few times. This chain connects TRBV11-2 to TRBJ2-1; 9 nucleotides match TRBD2. Germline V gene sequence: CDR1 SGHAT, CDR2 FQNNGV. The ends lost 5 bases at V and 3 bases at J; junction bases unmatched: 5. This CDR3 contains 15 residues. Here the CDR3 DNA reads TGTGCCAGCAGCCCGACTAGCGGTCTCTACAATGAGCAGTTCTTC. Residues: CASSPTSGLYNEQFF.

The chain is built from TRBV12-3 or TRBV12-4 and TRBJ2-5; TRBD2 might be the D (6 bases). The CDR3 sequence is 15 residues long. Trimming removed 3 bases at V and 1 base at J, with 12 bases between. The CDR3 bases are TGTGCCAGCAGTTTGTCGATGCGGGGCCAAGAGACCCAGTACTTC. Its protein product is CASSLSMRGQETQYF.

The V gene is TRBV15, the J gene TRBJ1-5; D remains ambiguous. This CDR3 contains 13 residues. The germline gives CDR1 LNHNV, CDR2 YYDKDF (reference sequence). The V end was cut by 2 bases, the J end by 8 bases, with 10 bases between. The CDR3 is CATSRSLVEPQHF. The CDR3 DNA sequence: TGTGCCACCAGCAGATCTCTGGTAGAGCCCCAGCATTTT.

The V gene is TRBV24-1, the J gene TRBJ1-1, with a tentative D call TRBD1 (5 bases). Germline-derived CDR1 and CDR2 are KGHDR and SFDVKD. The CDR3 is made up of 10 amino acids. The V end was cut by 9 bases, the J end by 10 bases, with 11 bases between. The DNA for the CDR3 is TGTGCCACCCACACGGGGGGAGCTTTCTTT. Protein product: CATHTGGAFF.

The J gene is TRBJ1-4, the V gene TRBV5-1; D is unclear. The CDR3 is 15 amino acids. V was clipped by 1 base and J by 2 bases, with 9 bases between them. Germline V gene sequence: CDR1 SGHRS, CDR2 YFSETQ. This CDR3 is CASSLSGRTNEKLFF. CDR3 DNA sequence: TGCGCCAGCAGCTTGTCGGGAAGGACTAATGAAAAACTGTTTTTT.

The rearrangement links TRBV30 to TRBJ2-3; 11 bases are shared with TRBD2. Germline values: CDR1 GTSNPN, CDR2 SVGIG (reference sequence). The CDR3 totals 13 residues. With 5 bases clipped from V and 7 bases from J, the junction kept 5 bases outside the gene matches. The CDR3 nucleotides are TGTGCCTGGGATAGCGGGGGGGGTAATACGCAGTATTTT. It is translated as CAWDSGGGNTQYF.

This clonotype came up a few times. The chain is built from TRBV9 and TRBJ2-1, with TRBD2 matching 8 bases. The CDR3 spans 15 residues. The junction had 9 bases not matched to a gene; V was cut back by 4 bases and J by 6 bases. The germline V gene has CDR1 SGDLS and CDR2 YYNGEE. CDR3 DNA sequence: TGTGCCAGCAGCTCTCGGGGGGGCCCTCTCAATGAGCAGTTCTTC. Its protein product is CASSSRGGPLNEQFF.

There are a few counts of this clonotype. This chain links TRBV21-1 with TRBJ2-7. TRBV21-1 is tagged as a pseudogene. The CDR3 extends over 15 amino acids. As DNA, the CDR3 is TGTGCCAGCAGCTCGCCTATATTTGGTACCTACGAGCAGTACGTC. As protein: CASSSPIFGTYEQYV.

This clonotype was recorded many times. The CDR3 sequence is CASSLGIEQFF. CDR3 in DNA: TGTGCCAGCAGTTTGGGGATTGAGCAGTTCTTC. The chain uses TRBV12-3 or TRBV12-4 and TRBJ2-1, with unresolved D. The CDR3 is made up of 11 amino acids. Trimming stripped 3 bases from V and 9 bases from J, with 6 bases between.

The chain carries TRBV12-3 or TRBV12-4 and TRBJ2-3, with D maybe TRBD2 (6 bases). The CDR3 is made up of 14 amino acids. V gave up 2 bases and J gave up 6 bases, with 12 bases separating them. The CDR3 loop is CASSLFGGKDTQYF. As DNA, the CDR3 is TGTGCCAGCAGTTTATTCGGGGGAAAGGATACGCAGTATTTT.

This clonotype was found a few times. The genes are TRBV12-3 or TRBV12-4 and TRBJ2-5; TRBD1 is a possible D gene (5 bases). V dropped 5 bases and J dropped 2 bases, with 12 bases sitting between them. The CDR3 totals 14 residues. In nucleotides, the CDR3 is TGTGCCAGCAGTAAAGACAGAACACAAGAGACCCAGTACTTC. Translated, it gives CASSKDRTQETQYF.

This clonotype appeared many times. This sequence joins TRBV7-2 and TRBJ2-3, with D tentatively TRBD1 or TRBD2 (5 bases each). The CDR3 length is 17 residues. V was cut by 3 bases and J by 2 bases, with 18 bases left in between. The germline gives CDR1 SGHTA, CDR2 FQGNSA. CDR3 region: CASSLASGGTLTDTQYF. The CDR3 DNA reads as TGTGCCAGCAGCTTGGCTAGTGGGGGTACCCTCACAGATACGCAGTATTTT.

This clonotype was observed at least ten times. This sequence joins TRBV7-2 and TRBJ1-1; D remains ambiguous. This CDR3 has 13 amino acids. Looked up from germline, CDR1 is SGHTA and CDR2 is FQGNSA. With 1 base removed from V and 2 bases from J, the gap between germline ends came to 5 bases. CDR3 nucleotide sequence: TGTGCCAGCAGCTTAGGCCATAACACTGAAGCTTTCTTT. Encoded protein: CASSLGHNTEAFF.

This clonotype was seen more than once but under ten times. The chain employs TRBV10-3 and TRBJ2-2; the D call may be TRBD1 or TRBD2 (6 bases each). The CDR3 extends over 18 amino acids. In germline, CDR1 is ENHRY, CDR2 SYGVKD. V gave up 2 bases and J gave up 1 base, with 17 bases separating them. The CDR3 is CAISEGIVGGRNTGELFF. The CDR3 region has the DNA TGTGCCATCAGTGAGGGTATAGTCGGGGGCCGGAACACCGGGGAGCTGTTTTTT.

This clonotype was counted at least ten times. This rearrangement joins TRBV7-2 to TRBJ2-5; TRBD1 aligns across 8 bases. In germline, CDR1 is SGHTA, CDR2 FQGNSA. Unmatched junction bases numbered 6, after V lost 5 bases and J lost 4 bases. The CDR3 is 14 residues long. The CDR3 nucleotides are TGTGCCAGCAGCCCCCCGCAGGGGGCAGAGACCCAGTACTTC. Amino acid sequence: CASSPPQGAETQYF.

A few counts support this clonotype. Written as DNA, the CDR3 is TGTGCCAGCAGCTTATTTGCAGGCAATCAGCCCCAGCATTTT. It codes for CASSLFAGNQPQHF. The V call is TRBV7-2, the J call TRBJ1-5; D is ambiguous. CDR1 SGHTA and CDR2 FQGNSA come from the germline V gene. V lost 2 bases and J 2 bases, leaving 7 bases between the germline ends. The CDR3 runs 14 residues.

This clonotype was recorded at least ten times. The CDR3 sequence: CSARDEKRGAGTGELFF. The CDR3 bases are TGCAGTGCTAGAGATGAGAAACGGGGTGCGGGCACCGGGGAGCTGTTTTTT. The genes are TRBV20-1 and TRBJ2-2; D may be TRBD2 (5 bases). The CDR3 is 17 amino acids. The germline gives CDR1 DFQATT, CDR2 SNEGSKA (reference sequence). The V end was cut by 0 bases, the J end by 4 bases, with 18 bases between.

This clonotype has just a few counts. CDR3 residues: CASSQVEPNTQYF. The CDR3 coding sequence is TGCGCCAGCAGCCAAGTTGAGCCTAATACGCAGTATTTT. The rearrangement links TRBV4-1 to TRBJ2-3; no definite D call. CDR1 MGHRA and CDR2 YSYEKL come from the germline V gene. The V end was cut by 1 base, the J end by 7 bases, with 9 bases between. The CDR3 has 13 residues.